This entry concerns a single T cell receptor beta chain. The source of the sample is a study of blood T cells in healthy people across ages. The CDR3 consists of 16 residues. Germline V gene sequence: CDR1 SGHTA, CDR2 FQGNSA. J was trimmed by 4 bases and V by 2 bases; bases with no gene match: 8. A second PCR, run for roughly 7 to 12 cycles, used a sample-barcoded 5' primer plus a J-beta primer mix. Carrying 12 random nucleotides, a template-switch adaptor labeled each individual cDNA molecule. Each CDR3 protein gets one entry after TCRdb re-called the 5' RACE reads with MiXCR. The sample carries approximately 800,000 distinct CDR3 sequences, more than 25% recorded once. Another study also made use of these data, one on T cells of mothers and their children.

Sequenced: blood. The sequence came from a boy aged 5-17 years in good health. The genes are TRBV7-2 and TRBJ2-1, with TRBD2 matching 7 bases. The CDR3 protein is CASSLLGGTTYNEQFF. CDR3 bases: TGTGCCAGCAGCTTACTCGGGGGGACCACATACAATGAGCAGTTCTTC.